This TCR beta chain was sequenced during a study of shared clonotypes between healthy human individuals. This clone was counted once. This CDR3 comprises 15 residues. The J segment lost 5 bases and the V segment lost 4 bases, leaving 8 bases of the junction unmatched. The V gene's germline CDR1 is SGHRS and CDR2 YFSETQ. The donor cohort consisted entirely of Caucasian adults residing in Nashville, Tennessee. Method: immunoSEQ multiplex PCR; TCRdb's copy keeps in-frame clones and lacks some. In the table there are some 490,000 clones, approximately 84% of which are singletons. This TCR was recovered from a middle-aged woman in good health. Some clones in this sample may be carry-over from other donors' samples. The material sequenced was PBMCs. The chain recombines TRBV5-1 with TRBJ2-1, with 8 bases identical to TRBD2. CDR3 sequence reads: CASSLSGSVDNEQFF. DNA of the CDR3: TGCGCCAGCAGCCTCAGCGGGAGTGTCGACAATGAGCAGTTCTTC.